A single sample is the source of the 10 T cell receptor beta chains below, sequenced in a study of T cell repertoires in cytomegalovirus infection. MiXCR, run by TCRdb on the reads, gives a single entry per CDR3 protein. The sample includes about 770,000 distinct CDR3 sequences, about 27% of them seen just once. These receptors lack a known antigen. The sample consisted of cultured CD8+ T cells from PBMCs, taken from culture after CMV antigen stimulation. The receptors come from a human donor in good health (CMV status not recorded). Some clones in this sample may be carry-over from other donors' samples.

The chain uses TRBV5-8 and TRBJ2-1, with TRBD1 identical over 7 bases. The J segment lost 5 bases and the V segment lost 2 bases, leaving 7 bases of the junction unmatched. CDR3 length: 15 residues. Looked up from germline, CDR1 is SGHTS and CDR2 is YDEGEE. This CDR3 is CASSFTADRDNEQFF. The CDR3 DNA is TGTGCCAGCAGCTTTACCGCTGACAGGGACAATGAGCAGTTCTTC.

This clonotype was seen a few times. The CDR3 nucleotides read TGCAGTGCTAGAGATATGAGCTCCTACAATGAGCAGTTCTTC. It translates to CSARDMSSYNEQFF. This rearrangement joins TRBV20-1 to TRBJ2-1; no clear D gene. V was shortened by 0 bases and J by 0 bases, with 6 bases between the two germline ends. CDR1 DFQATT and CDR2 SNEGSKA come from the germline V gene (reference sequence). The CDR3 length is 14 residues.

The chain combines TRBV6-5 with TRBJ1-4; tentative D call: TRBD1 (5 bases). With 8 bases removed from V and 8 bases from J, the gap between germline ends came to 15 bases. The CDR3 consists of 13 residues. In germline, CDR1 is MNHEY, CDR2 SVGAGI. The CDR3 nucleotides read TGTGCCAGCGGGACTTTAGGAATCGAAAAACTGTTTTTT. It codes for CASGTLGIEKLFF.

This clonotype was seen a handful of times. The rearrangement links TRBV20-1 to TRBJ2-2; D ambiguous. Germline CDR1 and CDR2: DFQATT and SNEGSKA (reference sequence). V lost 0 bases, J lost 4 bases, and 3 bases lay in between. This CDR3 contains 12 residues. CDR3 amino acids: CSARDPTGELFF. The CDR3 bases are TGCAGTGCTAGAGATCCCACCGGGGAGCTGTTTTTT.

This clonotype was recorded only once. The chain employs TRBV7-6 and TRBJ2-5; 7 bases agree with TRBD1. Looked up from germline, CDR1 is SGHVS and CDR2 is FNYEAQ. V trimming: 8 bases; J trimming: 3 bases; junction bases outside the gene matches: 12. There are 15 residues in the CDR3. The CDR3 reads CASGLPGGWKETQYF. The CDR3 bases are TGTGCCAGCGGTTTGCCAGGGGGTTGGAAAGAGACCCAGTACTTC. The complete variable domain, with remaining parts taken from reference TRBV7-6 and TRBJ2-5, reads GAGVSQSPRYKVTKRGQDVALRCDPISGHVSLYWYRQALGQGPEFLTYFNYEAQQDKSGLPNDRFSAERPEGSISTLTIQRTEQRDSAMYRCASGLPGGWKETQYFGPGTRLLVL.

This clonotype was found once. This sequence joins TRBV4-1 and TRBJ2-2, with 9 bases lining up with TRBD2. Per germline, CDR1 MGHRA and CDR2 YSYEKL. With 5 bases clipped from V and 1 base from J, the junction kept 5 bases outside the gene matches. The CDR3 sequence is 16 residues long. The CDR3 region has the DNA TGCGCCAGCAGCACGGGCGGGGGGGGGAACACCGGGGAGCTGTTTTTT. Translation: CASSTGGGGNTGELFF.

V and J are TRBV23-1 and TRBJ2-3, with D unresolved. Being an ORF, TRBV23-1 has a function that is uncertain. Trimming shortened V by 0 bases and J by 3 bases, and 16 bases separated the two germline ends. This CDR3 is built from 17 residues. The CDR3 loop is CASSQSPFWGGTDTQYF. The DNA for the CDR3 is TGCGCCAGCAGTCAATCGCCCTTCTGGGGTGGGACAGATACGCAGTATTTT.

The chain couples TRBV3-1 to TRBJ2-7; tentative D call: TRBD2 (5 bases). Germline CDR1 LGHDT, CDR2 YNNKEL (reference sequence). The CDR3 is made up of 15 amino acids. Trimming stripped 0 bases from V and 7 bases from J, with 16 bases between. In DNA form, the CDR3 reads TGTGCCAGCAGCCAAGAGCCCGGGAAAATGGGGGAGCAGTACTTC. Amino acid sequence: CASSQEPGKMGEQYF.

This clonotype turned up a few times. The rearrangement links TRBV5-6 to TRBJ2-5, with 8 bases matching TRBD1. Trimming cost V 5 bases and J 8 bases; bases outside gene matches: 11. The CDR3 spans 14 residues. From germline, CDR1 is SGHDT and CDR2 YYEEEE. The CDR3 loop reads CASSSGTGPSTQYF. The DNA of the CDR3 is TGTGCCAGCAGTTCCGGGACAGGTCCCAGTACCCAGTACTTC.

This clonotype was seen a handful of times. The chain is built from TRBV19 and TRBJ2-1; D not certain. The CDR3 sequence is 15 residues long. V gave up 5 bases and J gave up 4 bases, with 15 bases separating them. Germline V gene sequence: CDR1 LNHDA, CDR2 SQIVND (reference sequence). The CDR3 coding sequence is TGTGCCAGTAGTTTCCCGGGTCTGGGATACAATGAGCAGTTCTTC. Translated, it gives CASSFPGLGYNEQFF.